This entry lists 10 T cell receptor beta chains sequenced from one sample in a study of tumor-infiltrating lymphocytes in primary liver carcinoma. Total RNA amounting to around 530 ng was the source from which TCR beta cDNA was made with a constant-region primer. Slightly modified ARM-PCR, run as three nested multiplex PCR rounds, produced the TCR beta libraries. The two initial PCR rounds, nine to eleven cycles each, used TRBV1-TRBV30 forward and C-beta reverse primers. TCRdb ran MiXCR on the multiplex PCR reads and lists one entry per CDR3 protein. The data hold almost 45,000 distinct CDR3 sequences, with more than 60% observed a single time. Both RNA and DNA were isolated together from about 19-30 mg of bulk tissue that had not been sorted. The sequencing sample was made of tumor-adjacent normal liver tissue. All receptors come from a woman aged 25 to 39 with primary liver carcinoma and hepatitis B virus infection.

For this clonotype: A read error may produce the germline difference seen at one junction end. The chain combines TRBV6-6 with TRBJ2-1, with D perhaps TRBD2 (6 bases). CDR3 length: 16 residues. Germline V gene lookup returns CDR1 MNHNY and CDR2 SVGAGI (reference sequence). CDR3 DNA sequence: TGTGCCAGCAGCCGGGGCTTTCTAGCGCCCCATACTGAGCAGTTCTTT. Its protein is CASSRGFLAPHTEQFF.

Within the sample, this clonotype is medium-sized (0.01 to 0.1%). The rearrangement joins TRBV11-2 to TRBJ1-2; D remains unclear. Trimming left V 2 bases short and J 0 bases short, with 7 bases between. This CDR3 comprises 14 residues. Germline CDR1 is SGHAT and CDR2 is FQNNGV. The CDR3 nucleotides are TGTGCCAGCAGCTTAAGGGAAGCTAACTATGGCTACACCTTC. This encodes CASSLREANYGYTF.

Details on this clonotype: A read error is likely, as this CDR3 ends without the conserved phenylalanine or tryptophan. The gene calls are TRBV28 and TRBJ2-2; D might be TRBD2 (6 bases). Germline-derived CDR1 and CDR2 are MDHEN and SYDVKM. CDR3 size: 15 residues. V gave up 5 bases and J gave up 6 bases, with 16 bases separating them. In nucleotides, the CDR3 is TGTGCCAGCAGTCTCTTAGGGGAGGCCGCCGGGGAGCTGTTTTAT. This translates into CASSLLGEAAGELFY.

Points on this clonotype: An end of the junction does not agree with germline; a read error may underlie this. Written as DNA, the CDR3 is TGTGCCAGCGGCTTGATGACAGATACGCAGTATTTT. Translation: CASGLMTDTQYF. V usage is TRBV5-6 and J usage is TRBJ2-3; unclear D gene. The CDR3 loop spans 12 amino acids. The V gene's germline CDR1 is SGHDT and CDR2 YYEEEE.

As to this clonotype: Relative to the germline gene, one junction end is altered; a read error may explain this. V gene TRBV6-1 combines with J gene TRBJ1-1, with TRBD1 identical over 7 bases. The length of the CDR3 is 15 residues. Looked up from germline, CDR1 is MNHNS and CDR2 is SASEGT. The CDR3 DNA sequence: TGTGCAAGCAGTCCCTTTACAGGGGCGAACACTGAAGTTTTCTTT. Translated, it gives CASSPFTGANTEVFF.

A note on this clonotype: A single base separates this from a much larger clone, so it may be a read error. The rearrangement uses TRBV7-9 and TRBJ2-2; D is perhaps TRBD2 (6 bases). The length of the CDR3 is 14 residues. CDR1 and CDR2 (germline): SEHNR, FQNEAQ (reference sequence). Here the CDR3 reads CASSSDYRTGVLFF. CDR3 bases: TGTGCCAGCAGCTCGGACTACAGAACCGGGGTGCTGTTTTTT.

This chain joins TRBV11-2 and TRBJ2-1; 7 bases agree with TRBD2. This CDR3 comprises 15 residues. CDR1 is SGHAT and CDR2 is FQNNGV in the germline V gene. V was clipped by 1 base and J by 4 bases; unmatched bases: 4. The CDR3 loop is CASSLGASGYNEQFF. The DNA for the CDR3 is TGTGCCAGCAGCTTAGGGGCTAGCGGTTACAATGAGCAGTTCTTC.

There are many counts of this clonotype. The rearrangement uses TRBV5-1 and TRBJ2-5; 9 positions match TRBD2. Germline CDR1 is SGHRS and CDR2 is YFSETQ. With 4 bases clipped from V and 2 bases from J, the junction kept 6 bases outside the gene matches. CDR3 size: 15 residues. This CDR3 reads CASSGGTSFQETQYF. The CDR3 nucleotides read TGCGCCAGCAGCGGGGGGACTAGCTTTCAAGAGACCCAGTACTTC.

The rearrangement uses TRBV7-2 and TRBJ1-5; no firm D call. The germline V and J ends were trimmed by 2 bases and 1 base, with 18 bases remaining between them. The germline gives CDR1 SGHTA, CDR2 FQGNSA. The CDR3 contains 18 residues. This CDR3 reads CASSLRARDSLSNQPQHF. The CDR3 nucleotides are TGTGCCAGCAGCTTAAGGGCTAGGGATAGTTTGAGCAATCAGCCCCAGCATTTT.

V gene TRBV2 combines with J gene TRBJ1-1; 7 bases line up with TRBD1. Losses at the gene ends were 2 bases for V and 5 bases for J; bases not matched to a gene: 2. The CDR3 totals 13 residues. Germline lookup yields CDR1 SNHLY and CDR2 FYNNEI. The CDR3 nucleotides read TGTGCCAGCAGTGAAACCAGGGGGACTGAAGCTTTCTTT. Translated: CASSETRGTEAFF.